One and the same sample provided the 26 T cell receptor beta chains below, sequenced in a study of CD8 T cells in Susac syndrome. RNA totalling roughly 0.45 to 1 ug underwent reverse transcription with random hexamers. TCRdb reanalysed the immunoSEQ multiplex PCR reads using MiXCR and keeps one entry per CDR3 protein. The profile shows fewer than 250,000 distinct CDR3 sequences, under 95% of them singletons. The specimen sequenced was CD4+ T cells from PBMCs. The receptors come from a human donor in good health.

This clonotype was counted once. The chain couples TRBV7-3 to TRBJ2-1; D ambiguous. This CDR3 has 15 residues. V lost 2 bases, J lost 0 bases, and 8 bases lay in between. Germline-derived CDR1 and CDR2 are SGHTA and FQGTGA. The CDR3 coding sequence is TGTGCCAGCAGCTTAGAGCCCTTCTCCTACAATGAGCAGTTCTTC. It is translated as CASSLEPFSYNEQFF.

The chain combines TRBV5-1 with TRBJ1-2; no clear D gene. CDR3 length equals 14 residues. Germline V CDR1 and CDR2: SGHRS, YFSETQ. Trimming took 7 bases from V and 5 from J, leaving 18 bases between them. This CDR3 reads CASSPGEPLYGYTF. The CDR3 coding sequence is TGCGCCAGCTCCCCTGGGGAACCCCTTTATGGCTACACCTTC. Filled out from reference TRBV5-1 and TRBJ1-2, the complete variable domain reads KAGVTQTPRYLIKTRGQQVTLSCSPISGHRSVSWYQQTPGQGLQFLFEYFSETQRNKGNFPGRFSGRQFSNSRSEMNVSTLELGDSALYLCASSPGEPLYGYTFGSGTRLTVV.

The rearrangement uses TRBV2 and TRBJ1-1; 8 nucleotides match TRBD1. The germline V gene encodes CDR1 SNHLY and CDR2 FYNNEI. This CDR3 is 13 amino acids long. The DNA of the CDR3 is TGTGACAGGGGGAGGCAGGTGAACACTGAAGCTTTCTTT. This gives the protein CDRGRQVNTEAFF. The entire variable domain, with the rest obtained from reference TRBV2 and TRBJ1-1, is as follows: EPEVTQTPSHQVTQMGQEVILRCVPISNHLYFYWYRQILGQKVEFLVSFYNNEISEKSEIFDDQFSVERPDGSNFTLKIRSTKLEDSAMYFCDRGRQVNTEAFFGQGTRLTVV.

The V call is TRBV28, the J call TRBJ2-5; D unresolved. CDR1 MDHEN and CDR2 SYDVKM come from the germline V gene. V was trimmed by 3 bases and J by 2 bases, leaving 10 bases between them. This CDR3 spans 14 amino acids. CDR3 residues: CASSLVGLQETQYF. CDR3 nucleotide sequence: TGTGCCAGCAGTTTGGTGGGTCTTCAAGAGACCCAGTACTTC.

CDR3 amino acids: CASSRQGTGANVLTF. For the CDR3, the DNA is TGTGCCAGTAGTAGACAGGGTACTGGGGCCAACGTCCTGACTTTC. The rearrangement uses TRBV19 and TRBJ2-6; 7 bases fit TRBD1. The CDR3 runs to 15 residues. Germline trimming cut 4 bases from V and 2 bases from J; bases unmatched to any gene: 2. Germline CDR1 is LNHDA and CDR2 is SQIVND (reference sequence).

J is TRBJ1-3 and V is TRBV7-9; TRBD1 matches at 7 bases. The germline CDR1 and CDR2 sequences are SEHNR and FQNEAQ (reference sequence). Trimming at V came to 5 bases and at J to 0 bases, leaving 7 bases not matched to a gene. The CDR3 spans 16 residues. CDR3 nucleotide sequence: TGTGCCAGCAGCCCACCTACAGGGGTCTCTGGAAACACCATATATTTT. Translated: CASSPPTGVSGNTIYF.

The chain joins TRBV7-9 to TRBJ1-2; D perhaps matches TRBD1 (5 bases). Trimming removed 5 bases from V and 10 bases from J, with 17 bases in between. The CDR3 contains 13 residues. Germline assignment: CDR1 SEHNR and CDR2 FQNEAQ (reference sequence). CDR3 in amino acids: CASSLNPQGTYTF. The CDR3 coding sequence is TGTGCCAGCAGCCTCAACCCCCAGGGAACCTACACCTTC.

The rearrangement joins TRBV18 to TRBJ1-2; TRBD1 matches at 9 bases. The CDR3 is 17 residues long. With 0 bases clipped from V and 3 bases from J, the junction kept 8 bases outside the gene matches. The germline gives CDR1 KGHSH, CDR2 LQKENI. The CDR3 bases are TGTGCCAGCTCACCACCCATCCGGGACAGGGTGGACTATGGCTACACCTTC. Its protein is CASSPPIRDRVDYGYTF.

The chain joins TRBV28 to TRBJ1-2; a weak D match, TRBD1 (5 bases). Germline assignment: CDR1 MDHEN and CDR2 SYDVKM. Trimming took 9 bases from V and 2 from J, leaving 25 bases between them. CDR3 length equals 17 residues. The CDR3, as DNA: TGTGCCAGTTGCCTAGGCAGGGTGAGGGCGGGCAACTATGGCTACACCTTC. The encoded protein is CASCLGRVRAGNYGYTF.

This sequence joins TRBV28 and TRBJ2-7; TRBD2 is a possible D gene (6 bases). V lost 5 bases and J 7 bases, leaving 18 bases between the germline ends. CDR3 length: 14 residues. The germline V gene encodes CDR1 MDHEN and CDR2 SYDVKM. CDR3 DNA: TGTGCCAGCAGTCCCAGCGGGCCCCGAGGGGAGCAGTACGTC. Protein product: CASSPSGPRGEQYV.

The V call is TRBV7-6, the J call TRBJ1-3; D is unresolved. Trimming cost V 5 bases and J 2 bases, with 10 bases left between them. The germline V gene has CDR1 SGHVS and CDR2 FNYEAQ. This CDR3 region has 14 residues. CDR3 sequence reads: CASSPLSPGNTIYF. The CDR3 region has the DNA TGTGCCAGCAGCCCTCTCAGCCCTGGAAACACCATATATTTT. Filled out from reference TRBV7-6 and TRBJ1-3, the complete variable domain reads GAGVSQSPRYKVTKRGQDVALRCDPISGHVSLYWYRQALGQGPEFLTYFNYEAQQDKSGLPNDRFSAERPEGSISTLTIQRTEQRDSAMYRCASSPLSPGNTIYFGEGSWLTVV.

The gene calls are TRBV28 and TRBJ2-5; tentative D call: TRBD1 (6 bases). The CDR3 consists of 14 residues. V shed 6 bases and J shed 4 bases, with 15 bases lying between them. Germline loops: CDR1 MDHEN, CDR2 SYDVKM. The DNA for the CDR3 is TGTGCCAGCAGCTTAAACCGGGACATAGAGACCCAGTACTTC. Translating it yields CASSLNRDIETQYF.

This clonotype was observed once. CDR3 residues: CASSLGTSVDSPLHF. The CDR3 DNA reads TGTGCCAGCAGCTTGGGGACATCAGTCGATTCACCCCTCCACTTT. The chain recombines TRBV11-1 with TRBJ1-6; tentative D call: TRBD1 (6 bases). The CDR3 runs 15 residues. V was pared by 3 bases and J by 8 bases, with 14 bases between. CDR1 and CDR2 (germline): SGHAT, FQDESV (reference sequence). Full variable domain (remainder filled in from reference TRBV11-1 and TRBJ1-6): EAEVAQSPRYKITEKSQAVAFWCDPISGHATLYWYRQILGQGPELLVQFQDESVVDDSQLPKDRFSAERLKGVDSTLKIQPAELGDSAMYLCASSLGTSVDSPLHFGNGTRLTVT.

The V call is TRBV7-2, the J call TRBJ2-2; either TRBD1 or TRBD2 may fit D (6 bases each). CDR1 is SGHTA and CDR2 is FQGNSA in the germline V gene. CDR3 size: 13 residues. CDR3 in DNA: TGTTCTCGGAGGGGGGACAACACCGGGGAGCTGTTTTTT. This codes for CSRRGDNTGELFF.

The chain recombines TRBV24-1 with TRBJ2-1, with a possible D match to TRBD2 (5 bases). V lost 10 bases and J 8 bases, leaving 14 bases between the germline ends. Germline V gene sequence: CDR1 KGHDR, CDR2 SFDVKD. The CDR3 sequence is 12 residues long. The CDR3 region is CATFKGAHEQFF. The CDR3 DNA follows: TGTGCCACATTCAAGGGAGCCCATGAGCAGTTCTTC.

This clonotype was observed a handful of times. The chain combines TRBV9 with TRBJ2-1; D is undetermined. The CDR3 has 15 residues. Trimming cost V 0 bases and J 1 base, with 8 bases left between them. CDR1 is SGDLS and CDR2 is YYNGEE in the germline V gene. CDR3 coding DNA: TGTGCCAGCAGCGTAGGTTCCGGGTCCTACAATGAGCAGTTCTTC. Protein: CASSVGSGSYNEQFF.

V is TRBV27 and J is TRBJ2-2; 8 nucleotides match TRBD2. The CDR3 totals 16 residues. J was trimmed by 0 bases and V by 4 bases; bases with no gene match: 4. Germline-derived CDR1 and CDR2 are MNHEY and SMNVEV (reference sequence). This CDR3 is CASSSTGGANTGELFF. CDR3 sequence (DNA): TGTGCCAGCAGTTCCACGGGGGGGGCGAACACCGGGGAGCTGTTTTTT.

The rearrangement joins TRBV5-4 to TRBJ2-7, with 9 nucleotides matching TRBD2. The CDR3 totals 15 residues. Germline CDR1 SGHNT, CDR2 YYREEE (reference sequence). The ends lost 4 bases at V and 6 bases at J; junction bases unmatched: 11. The CDR3 sequence: CASSRGASGESEQYV. Here the CDR3 DNA reads TGTGCCAGCAGCCGGGGGGCTAGCGGGGAAAGCGAGCAGTACGTC.

The rearrangement joins TRBV9 to TRBJ1-2; 8 positions agree with TRBD1. J lost 8 bases, V lost 4 bases, and 13 bases had no gene match. The germline gives CDR1 SGDLS, CDR2 YYNGEE. CDR3 length: 15 residues. CDR3: CASSRFPDRAGGYTF. The CDR3, as DNA: TGTGCCAGCAGCAGATTCCCGGACAGGGCAGGAGGCTACACCTTC.

V and J are TRBV2 and TRBJ2-2; 7 bases agree with TRBD2. V gave up 11 bases and J gave up 2 bases; unmatched junction bases: 8. Germline loops: CDR1 SNHLY, CDR2 FYNNEI. The CDR3 has 14 residues. Here the CDR3 reads CAGGVTDNTGELFF. Here the CDR3 DNA reads TGTGCCGGGGGGGTGACAGATAACACCGGGGAGCTGTTTTTT.

Here the CDR3 reads CASREIQGTGELFF. CDR3 nucleotide sequence: TGTGCCAGCAGAGAAATTCAAGGAACCGGGGAGCTGTTTTTT. The V gene is TRBV14, the J gene TRBJ2-2; D is undetermined. The CDR3 loop spans 14 amino acids. The germline CDR1 and CDR2 sequences are SGHDN and FVKESK. Between the trimmed V and J ends, which lost 6 bases and 5 bases, there was a span of 13 bases.

The chain joins TRBV12-3 or TRBV12-4 to TRBJ1-1, with D maybe TRBD1 (5 bases). The ends were cut back, 6 bases at V and 8 bases at J, with 13 bases in the middle. The CDR3 spans 12 residues. As DNA, the CDR3 is TGTGCCAGCAGCCCCATGGGGGAGGAAGCTTTCTTT. It encodes CASSPMGEEAFF.

The V gene is TRBV30, the J gene TRBJ2-2, with TRBD2 matching 12 bases. The CDR3 has 13 residues. The junction had 1 base not matched to a gene; V was cut back by 3 bases and J by 8 bases. The germline gives CDR1 GTSNPN, CDR2 SVGIG (reference sequence). The CDR3 is CAWSGLAGGELFF. In DNA, the CDR3 is TGTGCCTGGAGCGGACTAGCGGGGGGGGAGCTGTTTTTT.

This clonotype was seen only a few times. This chain joins TRBV4-2 and TRBJ2-7; unclear D gene. The germline CDR1 and CDR2 sequences are LGHNA and YNFKEQ. Trimming cost V 1 base and J 3 bases, with 10 bases left between them. The CDR3 is made up of 14 amino acids. DNA for the CDR3: TGTGCCAGCAGCCAAGGAGAAGATTACTACGAGCAGTACTTC. The encoded protein is CASSQGEDYYEQYF.

Only a few counts were recorded for this clonotype. The germline gene is not matched at one end of the junction; a read error may be the cause. The chain combines TRBV30 with TRBJ2-7; the D gene is possibly TRBD1 (7 bases). CDR3 length: 11 amino acids. CDR1 and CDR2 (germline): GTSNPN, SVGIG (reference sequence). CDR3 protein: CVWGDSYEQYF. The CDR3 DNA reads TGTGTCTGGGGGGACAGCTACGAGCAGTACTTC.

V and J are TRBV29-1 and TRBJ1-2, with D unclear. With 2 bases removed from V and 10 bases from J, the gap between germline ends came to 11 bases. Germline CDR1 reads SQVTM; CDR2 reads ANQGSEA. CDR3 size: 11 residues. CDR3 sequence (DNA): TGCAGCGTTGAATCGTCCCTCCTCTACACCTTC. Translating gives CSVESSLLYTF.